This entry lists 21 T cell receptor beta chains sequenced from one sample in a study of T-cell reconstitution after alpha-beta-depleted transplantation in children (dated by TCRdb to 2016 to 2017). Libraries were constructed by PCR. The sequencer was an Illumina HiSeq 2500. TCR libraries were prepared with molecular barcoding, using unique molecular identifiers to normalize TCRbeta repertoire quantification. The public sequencing data were trimmed at Q25 with fastp and processed into clonotypes with MiXCR by TCRdb, which kept only in-frame beta chains. Here each entry gathers all rows of one CDR3 protein and keeps the most common genes and DNA. In this sample the table shows around 370,000 distinct CDR3 sequences, 15% to 20% of which occur a single time. The top ten hold roughly 41% of the sample. What the treatment or condition label conveys for this sample: allogeneic hematopoietic cell transplantation with graft depleted of TCRalphabeta T cells and CD19 B cells.

This specimen was PBMCs, mostly from graft donor cells, taken 360 days after TCRalphabeta/CD19-depleted stem cell transplant. These receptors were obtained from a male patient aged 2-10 years who had a stem cell transplant for acute lymphoblastic leukemia, so the T cells may come from the graft donor.

This clonotype was counted between two and nine times. The V gene is TRBV3-1, the J gene TRBJ2-5, with D possibly matching TRBD1 (6 bases). V was trimmed by 0 bases and J by 2 bases, leaving 13 bases between them. Per the germline V gene, CDR1 is LGHDT and CDR2 is YNNKEL (reference sequence). This CDR3 contains 16 residues. The CDR3 DNA reads as TGTGCCAGCAGCCAAGAAGATGAAGGGGGTCAAGAGACCCAGTACTTC. Protein product: CASSQEDEGGQETQYF.

In DNA form, the CDR3 reads TGTGCCAGCAGCCTCAGTCTGACTGGGGCCAACGTCCTGACTTTC. It specifies CASSLSLTGANVLTF. This chain connects TRBV7-3 to TRBJ2-6; no firm D call. Germline assignment: CDR1 SGHTA and CDR2 FQGTGA. There are 15 residues in the CDR3. V was pared by 5 bases and J by 2 bases, with 10 bases between.

The chain employs TRBV6-5 and TRBJ2-7, with D maybe TRBD1 (5 bases). CDR3 length equals 15 residues. Germline CDR1 is MNHEY and CDR2 is SVGAGI. Trimming took off 3 bases at V and 0 bases at J, with 12 bases between the two ends. CDR3 DNA: TGTGCCAGCAGTTATGGGGCTTTGTACTCCTACGAGCAGTACTTC. It translates to CASSYGALYSYEQYF.

There are a few counts of this clonotype. The V gene is TRBV4-2, the J gene TRBJ2-1; TRBD1 aligns across 7 bases. Trimming at V came to 4 bases and at J to 6 bases, leaving 9 bases not matched to a gene. In germline, CDR1 is LGHNA, CDR2 YNFKEQ. The CDR3 runs 15 residues. CDR3 nucleotide sequence: TGTGCCAGCAGCCTTTCCGACAGGGAACGCAATGAGCAGTTCTTC. Protein product: CASSLSDRERNEQFF.

This clonotype was seen a handful of times. The rearrangement uses TRBV9 and TRBJ2-5, with D possibly matching TRBD1 (6 bases). The germline gives CDR1 SGDLS, CDR2 YYNGEE. This CDR3 has 15 residues. Trimming removed 1 base from V and 5 bases from J, with 15 bases in between. The CDR3 DNA is TGTGCCAGCAGCGTATACCAGGGGCTTGGGGAGACCCAGTACTTC. Its translation: CASSVYQGLGETQYF.

The sample holds many counts of this clonotype. V usage is TRBV2 and J usage is TRBJ1-2; D gene unclear. From germline, CDR1 is SNHLY and CDR2 FYNNEI. This CDR3 region has 11 residues. With 7 bases removed from V and 5 bases from J, the gap between germline ends came to 8 bases. CDR3 residues: CASTKSYGYTF. The DNA of the CDR3 is TGTGCCAGCACGAAGAGTTATGGCTACACCTTC.

This sequence joins TRBV4-1 and TRBJ1-2; 8 bases agree with TRBD1. Germline trimming cut 0 bases from V and 13 bases from J; bases unmatched to any gene: 7. Germline lookup yields CDR1 MGHRA and CDR2 YSYEKL. The CDR3 totals 13 residues. The chain's CDR3 is CASSQDRDRLGTF. The DNA for the CDR3 is TGCGCCAGCAGCCAAGATCGGGACAGGCTCGGCACCTTC.

A few counts support this clonotype. The chain uses TRBV12-3 or TRBV12-4 and TRBJ1-1; maybe TRBD1 (6 bases). Trimming cost V 6 bases and J 4 bases, with 15 bases left between them. The length of the CDR3 is 14 residues. CDR3 loop: CASRQGEGGTEAFF. The CDR3 DNA reads TGTGCCAGCAGACAGGGAGAAGGCGGCACTGAAGCTTTCTTT.

This chain uses TRBV7-8 with TRBJ2-2; D not certain. The CDR3 has 18 residues. Trimming took off 2 bases at V and 0 bases at J, with 16 bases between the two ends. CDR1 and CDR2 (germline): SGHVS, FQNEAQ. The CDR3 here is CASSLRWGLSSNTGELFF. CDR3 nucleotides: TGTGCCAGCAGCTTAAGGTGGGGTCTCAGCTCGAACACCGGGGAGCTGTTTTTT.

A few counts support this clonotype. The chain links TRBV12-3 or TRBV12-4 to TRBJ1-1; weak D call: TRBD1 (5 bases). CDR3 length: 14 amino acids. Trimming took off 7 bases at V and 4 bases at J, with 16 bases between the two ends. The CDR3 spells CASTTPGGGTEAFF. The CDR3 DNA is TGTGCCAGCACTACCCCCGGGGGGGGCACTGAAGCTTTCTTT.

The rearrangement uses TRBV5-1 and TRBJ2-2, with 7 bases lining up with TRBD2. The V gene end was trimmed by 0 bases and the J gene end by 1 base; junction bases not matched to a gene: 6. The CDR3 extends over 17 amino acids. Germline V gene sequence: CDR1 SGHRS, CDR2 YFSETQ. The CDR3 loop reads CASSLVLAALNTGELFF. The CDR3 DNA sequence: TGCGCCAGCAGCTTGGTTCTAGCGGCTTTGAACACCGGGGAGCTGTTTTTT. Full variable domain (rest looked up from reference TRBV5-1 and TRBJ2-2): KAGVTQTPRYLIKTRGQQVTLSCSPISGHRSVSWYQQTPGQGLQFLFEYFSETQRNKGNFPGRFSGRQFSNSRSEMNVSTLELGDSALYLCASSLVLAALNTGELFFGEGSRLTVL.

This chain connects TRBV20-1 to TRBJ2-1, with TRBD2 matching over 7 bases. CDR3 length equals 15 residues. Germline CDR1 reads DFQATT; CDR2 reads SNEGSKA (reference sequence). Trimming cost V 2 bases and J 1 base; bases outside gene matches: 5. The CDR3: CSARPGLVSYNEQFF. The CDR3, as DNA: TGCAGTGCTAGACCCGGACTAGTATCCTACAATGAGCAGTTCTTC.

At least ten counts were recorded for this clonotype. The chain has TRBV12-3 or TRBV12-4 and TRBJ2-7, with 7 bases that match TRBD1. V shed 2 bases and J 1 base; nucleotides not matched to a gene: 5. The CDR3 loop spans 15 amino acids. The CDR3 protein is CASSLYLGQSYEQYF. The CDR3, as DNA: TGTGCCAGCAGTTTATATCTGGGACAGTCCTACGAGCAGTACTTC.

The rearrangement links TRBV7-8 to TRBJ2-1, with 14 positions matching TRBD2. Germline V gene sequence: CDR1 SGHVS, CDR2 FQNEAQ. Trimming cost V 0 bases and J 4 bases; bases outside gene matches: 2. This CDR3 region has 17 residues. CDR3 coding DNA: TGTGCCAGCAGCTTAGCAGGGACTAGCGGGAGATACAATGAGCAGTTCTTC. Translation: CASSLAGTSGRYNEQFF.

This sequence joins TRBV28 and TRBJ2-3; TRBD2 matches at 10 bases. The germline V gene has CDR1 MDHEN and CDR2 SYDVKM. This CDR3 comprises 15 residues. V was pared by 8 bases and J by 4 bases, with 9 bases of the junction left unmatched. The CDR3 DNA is TGTGCCAGCGGTAGCCTAGCGGGAGAGTCAGATACGCAGTATTTT. It codes for CASGSLAGESDTQYF.

This clonotype was detected a few times. The CDR3 sequence: CASSLRQGRVTDTQYF. In DNA form, the CDR3 reads TGTGCCAGCAGCTTGAGGCAGGGGAGGGTCACAGATACGCAGTATTTT. V is TRBV5-5 and J is TRBJ2-3, with a possible D match to TRBD2 (7 bases). Trimming stripped 1 base from V and 2 bases from J, with 14 bases between. This CDR3 is 16 amino acids long. Germline CDR1 is SGHKS and CDR2 is YYEKEE (reference sequence).

Concerning this clonotype: Its ends do not fully match the called genes, so a read error is possible. This chain connects TRBV2 to TRBJ2-2; 10 nucleotides agree with TRBD1. This CDR3 spans 18 amino acids. Germline lookup yields CDR1 SNHLY and CDR2 FYNNEI. The CDR3 sequence is CTSSSRSDRGGDTGELFF. CDR3 nucleotide sequence: TGTACCAGCAGTTCCCGATCGGACAGGGGGGGCGACACCGGGGAGCTGTTTTTT.

Ten or more counts support this clonotype. The CDR3 sequence: CASKGRLAGGSGTQYF. The DNA of the CDR3 is TGTGCCAGTAAAGGGAGGCTAGCGGGAGGGAGCGGTACGCAGTATTTT. The chain carries TRBV19 and TRBJ2-3; 12 bases map to TRBD2. Germline V gives CDR1 LNHDA, CDR2 SQIVND (reference sequence). V shed 7 bases, J shed 8 bases, and the junction held 13 bases outside the gene matches. CDR3 length: 16 residues.

The rearrangement links TRBV5-1 to TRBJ2-3; 9 bases match TRBD2. The trim removed 4 bases at V and 5 bases at J, leaving 8 bases unmatched. This CDR3 is built from 15 residues. Germline CDR1 SGHRS, CDR2 YFSETQ. The CDR3 DNA sequence: TGCGCCAGCAGCACGGGACTAGCAGCGATAGATACGCAGTATTTT. This codes for CASSTGLAAIDTQYF.

The V gene is TRBV7-2, the J gene TRBJ2-4; 8 nucleotides align to TRBD1. The CDR3 is made up of 17 amino acids. Germline V gives CDR1 SGHTA, CDR2 FQGNSA. V gave up 5 bases and J gave up 0 bases; unmatched junction bases: 9. This CDR3 is CASSQSRGRVAKNIQYF. Written as DNA, the CDR3 is TGTGCCAGCAGCCAATCCAGGGGGCGGGTAGCCAAAAACATTCAGTACTTC. Complete variable domain (other parts from reference TRBV7-2 and TRBJ2-4): GAGVSQSPSNKVTEKGKDVELRCDPISGHTALYWYRQSLGQGLEFLIYFQGNSAPDKSGLPSDRFSAERTGGSVSTLTIQRTQQEDSAVYLCASSQSRGRVAKNIQYFGAGTRLSVL.

This clonotype was counted between two and nine times. The CDR3, as DNA: TGTGCCAGCAGCTCACGGGCCGGACTGGTTGCCTACGAGCAGTACTTC. This encodes CASSSRAGLVAYEQYF. The chain is built from TRBV11-1 and TRBJ2-7; possible D gene TRBD2, 5 bases. V lost 4 bases, J lost 2 bases, and 18 bases lay in between. This CDR3 is built from 16 residues. CDR1 and CDR2 from the germline V gene are SGHAT and FQDESV (reference sequence).